The T cell receptor beta chain under discussion was sequenced for a study of cytomegalovirus exposure and HLA in healthy donors. Study conclusions and caveats: The classifier reportedly diagnosed cytomegalovirus status with high sensitivity and specificity.

This CDR3 contains 13 residues. The germline V gene has CDR1 MNHNS and CDR2 SASEGT. V was clipped by 2 bases and J by 9 bases, with 10 bases between them. With regard to this clone: Its antigen is not identified.

The PCR was carried out with 60 Vbeta primers and 13 Jbeta primers. Only in-frame clones appear in the TCRdb table, and some are missing; sequencing was by immunoSEQ multiplex PCR. Of about 150,000 clones listed, 70% to 90% are singletons. V gene TRBV6-1 combines with J gene TRBJ2-2; a weak D match, TRBD1 (5 bases). The TCR originated in a male donor in good health and CMV-seronegative. The source material was PBMCs. CDR3 protein: CASSETGFRELFF. CDR3 DNA: TGTGCCAGCAGTGAAACAGGCTTTCGGGAGCTGTTTTTT.